These 8 T cell receptor beta chains came from one sample sequenced in a study of blood T cell repertoires in COVID-19. Generated by immunoSEQ multiplex PCR, the TCRdb table keeps only in-frame clones and is missing some. The sample lists a few hundred thousand clones; roughly 81% were seen once. Sequencing was done on a sample of peripheral blood. These receptors originate from a man aged 50-60 years who had recovered from COVID-19.

The genes are TRBV9 and TRBJ1-2; 10 positions match TRBD1. The CDR3 has 13 amino acids. Germline assignment: CDR1 SGDLS and CDR2 YYNGEE. The V and J ends lost 4 bases and 6 bases, in that order; junction bases with no gene match: 3. The CDR3, as DNA: TGTGCCAGCAGCACAGGGACAGGGGATGGCTACACCTTC. Its protein is CASSTGTGDGYTF.

V usage is TRBV6-4 and J usage is TRBJ2-2; 7 bases are shared with TRBD1. Germline V gene lookup returns CDR1 MRHNA and CDR2 SNTAGT. After removal of 10 bases from V and 2 bases from J, the junction contained 7 bases not matched to a gene. This CDR3 has 14 residues. The CDR3 region has the DNA TGTGCCACCCGCCGGGACAGCAACACCGGGGAGCTGTTTTTT. It yields the protein CATRRDSNTGELFF.

This sequence joins TRBV10-1 and TRBJ2-1; 13 nucleotides line up with TRBD2. V was pared by 2 bases and J by 4 bases, with 8 bases of the junction left unmatched. Germline loops: CDR1 WNHNN, CDR2 SYGVQD (reference sequence). The CDR3 spans 18 residues. CDR3 nucleotide sequence: TGCGCCAGCAGTGAGGGGCGGGGGACTAGCGGGAAATACAATGAGCAGTTCTTC. Translating gives CASSEGRGTSGKYNEQFF.

The rearrangement links TRBV21-1 to TRBJ2-1; the D call TRBD1 from the table was never checked on the DNA. TRBV21-1 is a known pseudogene. CDR3 length equals 18 residues. CDR3: CASSHDRLARLTEAEQFF. DNA for the CDR3: TGTGCCAGCAGCCATGACAGGCTGGCGCGGCTTACGGAGGCTGAGCAGTTCTTC.

The genes are TRBV9 and TRBJ2-4; tentative D call: TRBD2 (6 bases). Germline lookup yields CDR1 SGDLS and CDR2 YYNGEE. This CDR3 region has 14 residues. With 6 bases removed from V and 3 bases from J, the gap between germline ends came to 13 bases. CDR3 protein: CASIASVGKNIQYF. CDR3 coding DNA: TGTGCCAGCATCGCTAGCGTAGGCAAAAACATTCAGTACTTC. Variable domain in full (rest from reference TRBV9 and TRBJ2-4): DSGVTQTPKHLITATGQRVTLRCSPRSGDLSVYWYQQSLDQGLQFLIQYYNGEERAKGNILERFSAQQFPDLHSELNLSSLELGDSALYFCASIASVGKNIQYFGAGTRLSVL.

The gene calls are TRBV12-5 and TRBJ2-5, with TRBD1 as a possible D gene (6 bases). Germline V lookup: CDR1 LGHNT, CDR2 FRNRAP. The V end was cut by 6 bases, the J end by 5 bases, with 10 bases between. The CDR3 has 12 residues. The CDR3: CASGTGLETQYF. DNA of the CDR3: TGTGCTAGTGGCACAGGGCTCGAGACCCAGTACTTC.

This sequence joins TRBV11-2 and TRBJ2-3; D is undetermined. The CDR3 runs 15 residues. Trimming removed 5 bases from V and 0 bases from J, with 12 bases in between. Germline V gene lookup returns CDR1 SGHAT and CDR2 FQNNGV. For the CDR3, the DNA is TGTGCCAGCAGCCTCACCCTCGGGAGCACAGATACGCAGTATTTT. Its translation is CASSLTLGSTDTQYF.

This chain joins TRBV18 and TRBJ2-3; TRBD1 matches at 9 bases. Trimming cost V 4 bases and J 5 bases; bases outside gene matches: 7. Germline V gene sequence: CDR1 KGHSH, CDR2 LQKENI. The CDR3 is 15 amino acids. The CDR3 region has the DNA TGTGCCAGCTCACGAAGGACAGGGGAAGAAGATACGCAGTATTTT. Its protein product is CASSRRTGEEDTQYF.